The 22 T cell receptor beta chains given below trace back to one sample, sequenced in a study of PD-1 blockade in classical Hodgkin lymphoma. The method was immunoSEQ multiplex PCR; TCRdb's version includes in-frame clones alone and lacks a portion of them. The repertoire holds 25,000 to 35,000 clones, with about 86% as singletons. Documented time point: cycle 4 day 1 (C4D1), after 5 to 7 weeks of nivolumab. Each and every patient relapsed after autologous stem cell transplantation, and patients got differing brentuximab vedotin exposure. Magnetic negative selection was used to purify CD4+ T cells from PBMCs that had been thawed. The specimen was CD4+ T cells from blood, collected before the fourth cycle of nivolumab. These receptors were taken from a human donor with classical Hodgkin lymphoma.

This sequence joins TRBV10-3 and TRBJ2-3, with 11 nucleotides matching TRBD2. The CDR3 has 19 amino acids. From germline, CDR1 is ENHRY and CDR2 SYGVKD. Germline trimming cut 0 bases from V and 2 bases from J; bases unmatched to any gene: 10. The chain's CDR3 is CAISESRAASGGNTDTQYF. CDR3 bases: TGTGCCATCAGTGAGTCTAGAGCTGCTAGCGGGGGGAACACAGATACGCAGTATTTT.

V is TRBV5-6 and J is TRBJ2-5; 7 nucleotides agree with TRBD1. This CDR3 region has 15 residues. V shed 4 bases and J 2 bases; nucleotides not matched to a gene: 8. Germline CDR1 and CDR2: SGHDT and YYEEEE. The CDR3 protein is CASSHPLTGQETQYF. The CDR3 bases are TGTGCCAGCAGCCACCCACTGACAGGGCAAGAGACCCAGTACTTC. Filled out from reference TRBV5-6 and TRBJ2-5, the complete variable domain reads DAGVTQSPTHLIKTRGQQVTLRCSPKSGHDTVSWYQQALGQGPQFIFQYYEEEERQRGNFPDRFSGHQFPNYSSELNVNALLLGDSALYLCASSHPLTGQETQYFGPGTRLLVL.

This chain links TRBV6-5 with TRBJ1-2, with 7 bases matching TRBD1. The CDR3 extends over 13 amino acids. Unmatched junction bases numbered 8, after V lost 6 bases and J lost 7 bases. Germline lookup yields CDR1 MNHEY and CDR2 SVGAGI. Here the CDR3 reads CASSYQGVGGYTF. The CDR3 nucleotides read TGTGCCAGCAGCTACCAGGGGGTGGGTGGCTACACCTTC.

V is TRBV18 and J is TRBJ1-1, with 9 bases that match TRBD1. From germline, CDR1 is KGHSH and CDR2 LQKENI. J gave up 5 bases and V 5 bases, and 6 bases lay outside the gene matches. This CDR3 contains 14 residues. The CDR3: CASSSQGAWTEAFF. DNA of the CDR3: TGTGCCAGCTCATCACAGGGGGCTTGGACTGAAGCTTTCTTT.

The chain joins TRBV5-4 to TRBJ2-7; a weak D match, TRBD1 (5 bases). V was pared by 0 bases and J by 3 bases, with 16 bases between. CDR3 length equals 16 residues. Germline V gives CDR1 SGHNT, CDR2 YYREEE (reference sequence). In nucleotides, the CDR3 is TGTGCCAGCAGCTTGGGGACCAGGGTGGGTAACTACGAGCAGTACTTC. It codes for CASSLGTRVGNYEQYF.

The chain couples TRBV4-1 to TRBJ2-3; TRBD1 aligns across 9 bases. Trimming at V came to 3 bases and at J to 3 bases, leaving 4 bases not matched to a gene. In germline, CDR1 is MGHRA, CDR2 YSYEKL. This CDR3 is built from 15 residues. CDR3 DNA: TGCGCCAGCAGCCATTTGGGACAGGGAACAGATACGCAGTATTTT. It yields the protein CASSHLGQGTDTQYF.

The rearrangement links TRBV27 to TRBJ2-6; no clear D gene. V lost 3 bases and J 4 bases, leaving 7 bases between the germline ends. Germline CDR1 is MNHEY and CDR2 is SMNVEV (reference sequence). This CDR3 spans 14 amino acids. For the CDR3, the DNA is TGTGCCAGCAGTTTGTGGTCAGGGGCCAACGTCCTGACTTTC. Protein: CASSLWSGANVLTF.

The CDR3: CASSPWGGRGTEAFF. CDR3 in DNA: TGTGCCAGCAGTCCATGGGGGGGCCGGGGAACTGAAGCTTTCTTT. This chain connects TRBV2 to TRBJ1-1; tentatively, D is TRBD1 (6 bases). The length of the CDR3 is 15 residues. V dropped 5 bases and J dropped 5 bases, with 18 bases sitting between them. CDR1 SNHLY and CDR2 FYNNEI come from the germline V gene.

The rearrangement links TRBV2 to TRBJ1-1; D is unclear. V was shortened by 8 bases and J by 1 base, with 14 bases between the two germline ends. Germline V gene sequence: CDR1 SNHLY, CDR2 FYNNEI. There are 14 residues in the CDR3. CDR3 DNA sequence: TGTGCCAGCCTACTGGAACAGCCGAACACTGAAGCTTTCTTT. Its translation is CASLLEQPNTEAFF.

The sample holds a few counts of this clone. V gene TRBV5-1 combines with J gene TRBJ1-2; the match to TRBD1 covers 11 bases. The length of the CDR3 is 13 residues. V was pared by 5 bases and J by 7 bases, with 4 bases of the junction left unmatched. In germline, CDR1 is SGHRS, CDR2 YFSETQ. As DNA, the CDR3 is TGCGCCAGCAGTGGACAGGGGGCGAGTGGCTACACCTTC. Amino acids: CASSGQGASGYTF. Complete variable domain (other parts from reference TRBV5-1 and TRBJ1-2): KAGVTQTPRYLIKTRGQQVTLSCSPISGHRSVSWYQQTPGQGLQFLFEYFSETQRNKGNFPGRFSGRQFSNSRSEMNVSTLELGDSALYLCASSGQGASGYTFGSGTRLTVV.

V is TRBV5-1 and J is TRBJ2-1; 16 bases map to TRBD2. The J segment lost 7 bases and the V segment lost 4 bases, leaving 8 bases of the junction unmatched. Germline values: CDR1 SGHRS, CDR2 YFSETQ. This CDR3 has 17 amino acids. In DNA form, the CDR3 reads TGCGCCAGCAGCCGTGCCGGGACTAGCGGGGGGGTAAATGAGCAGTTCTTC. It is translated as CASSRAGTSGGVNEQFF.

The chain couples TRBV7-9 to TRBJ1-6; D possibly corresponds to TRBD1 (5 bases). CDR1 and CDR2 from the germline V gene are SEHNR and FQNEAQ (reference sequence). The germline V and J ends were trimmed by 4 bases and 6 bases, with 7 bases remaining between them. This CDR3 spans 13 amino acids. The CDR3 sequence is CASSSGVNSPLHF. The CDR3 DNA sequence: TGTGCCAGCAGCTCGGGGGTTAATTCACCCCTCCACTTT.

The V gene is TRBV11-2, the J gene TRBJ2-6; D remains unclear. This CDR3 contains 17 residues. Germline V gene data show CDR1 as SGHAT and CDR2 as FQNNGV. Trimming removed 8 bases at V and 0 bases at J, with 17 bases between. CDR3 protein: CASRPLSTLSGANVLTF. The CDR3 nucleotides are TGTGCCAGCCGACCCCTGTCGACACTCTCTGGGGCCAACGTCCTGACTTTC.

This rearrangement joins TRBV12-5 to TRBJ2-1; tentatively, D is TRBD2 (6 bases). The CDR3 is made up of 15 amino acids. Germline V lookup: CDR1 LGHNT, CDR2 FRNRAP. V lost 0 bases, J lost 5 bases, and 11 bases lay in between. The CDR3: CASGLVRGINNEQFF. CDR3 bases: TGTGCTAGTGGTTTGGTACGGGGGATCAACAATGAGCAGTTCTTC.

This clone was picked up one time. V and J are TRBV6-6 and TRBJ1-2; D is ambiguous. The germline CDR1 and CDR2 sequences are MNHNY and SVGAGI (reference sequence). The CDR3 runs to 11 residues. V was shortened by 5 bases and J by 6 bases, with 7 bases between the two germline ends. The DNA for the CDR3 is TGTGCCAGCAGTCTGGGCGATGGCTACACCTTC. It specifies CASSLGDGYTF.

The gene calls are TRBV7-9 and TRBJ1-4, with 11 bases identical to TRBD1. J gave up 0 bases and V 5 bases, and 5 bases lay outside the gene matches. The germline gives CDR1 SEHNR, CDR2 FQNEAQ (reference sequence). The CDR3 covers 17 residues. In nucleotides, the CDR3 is TGTGCCAGCAGCCTAGGACAGGGGGCACCAACTAATGAAAAACTGTTTTTT. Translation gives CASSLGQGAPTNEKLFF.

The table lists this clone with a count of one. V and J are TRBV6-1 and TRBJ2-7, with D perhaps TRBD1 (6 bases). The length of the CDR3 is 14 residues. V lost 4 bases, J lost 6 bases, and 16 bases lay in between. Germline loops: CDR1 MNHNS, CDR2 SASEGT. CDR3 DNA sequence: TGTGCCAGCAGTGGACTCCAAACAGGGTCCGAGCAGTACTTC. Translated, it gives CASSGLQTGSEQYF.

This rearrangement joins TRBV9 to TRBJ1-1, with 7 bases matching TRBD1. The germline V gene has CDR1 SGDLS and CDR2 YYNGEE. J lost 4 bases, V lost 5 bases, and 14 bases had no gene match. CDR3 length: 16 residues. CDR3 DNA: TGTGCCAGCAGTGAGCCGCGACAGGGAGGAGGCACTGAAGCTTTCTTT. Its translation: CASSEPRQGGGTEAFF.

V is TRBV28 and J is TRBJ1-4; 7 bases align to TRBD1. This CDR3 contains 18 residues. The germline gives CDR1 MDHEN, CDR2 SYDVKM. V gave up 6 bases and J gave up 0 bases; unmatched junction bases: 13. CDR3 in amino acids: CASSTLTGVVATNEKLFF. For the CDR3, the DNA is TGTGCCAGCAGCACACTCACAGGGGTGGTCGCAACTAATGAAAAACTGTTTTTT. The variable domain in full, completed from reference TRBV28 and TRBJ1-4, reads DVKVTQSSRYLVKRTGEKVFLECVQDMDHENMFWYRQDPGLGLRLIYFSYDVKMKEKGDIPEGYSVSREKKERFSLILESASTNQTSMYLCASSTLTGVVATNEKLFFGSGTQLSVL.

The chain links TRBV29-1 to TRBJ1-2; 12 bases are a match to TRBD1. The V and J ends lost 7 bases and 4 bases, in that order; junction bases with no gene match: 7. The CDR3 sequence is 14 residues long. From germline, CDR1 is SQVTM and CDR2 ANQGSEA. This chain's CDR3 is CSAGGQGAGYGYTF. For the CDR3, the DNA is TGCAGCGCGGGGGGACAGGGGGCAGGCTATGGCTACACCTTC.

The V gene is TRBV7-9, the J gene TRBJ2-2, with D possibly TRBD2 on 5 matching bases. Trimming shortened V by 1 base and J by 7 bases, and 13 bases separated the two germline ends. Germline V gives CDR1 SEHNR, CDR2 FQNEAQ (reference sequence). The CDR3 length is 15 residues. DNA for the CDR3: TGTGCCAGCAGCTTAGAAATTGGGGAGAACGGGGAGCTGTTTTTT. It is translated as CASSLEIGENGELFF.

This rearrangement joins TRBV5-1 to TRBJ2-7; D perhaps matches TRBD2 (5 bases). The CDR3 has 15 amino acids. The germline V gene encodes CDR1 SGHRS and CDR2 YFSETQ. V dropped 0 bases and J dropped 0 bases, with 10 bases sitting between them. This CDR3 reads CASSLGPGNSYEQYF. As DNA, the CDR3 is TGCGCCAGCAGCTTGGGCCCCGGGAACTCCTACGAGCAGTACTTC.